The next 5 T cell receptor beta chains were all read from a single sample in a study of Ad26.COV2.S vaccination and SARS-CoV-2 variants. Profiled with immunoSEQ multiplex PCR; TCRdb holds only in-frame clones, not every one. The data contain about 410,000 clones, approximately 91% of them singletons. This sample's treatment: about 20 received Ad26.COV2.S at low or high dose, single or two shots; about five received placebo; per-sample allocation not given. Sampling was done on day 63 after the first vaccine or placebo injection. The starting material was peripheral blood, obtained in a trial of Ad26.COV2.S vaccine versus placebo. The receptor source for this set is a person between 18 and 65 years old who received the Ad26.COV2.S COVID-19 vaccine or a placebo.

V usage is TRBV30 and J usage is TRBJ1-2; the D gene is possibly TRBD1 (5 bases). Trimming removed 4 bases at V and 7 bases at J, with 13 bases between. The CDR3 spans 12 residues. Germline CDR1 and CDR2: GTSNPN and SVGIG (reference sequence). The CDR3 coding sequence is TGTGCCTGGACGGGGGGGTTGGGTGGCTACACCTTC. This encodes CAWTGGLGGYTF.

In DNA, the CDR3 is TGTGCCAGCAGCCAAGCCGCATCCTACGAGCAGTACTTC. Encoded protein: CASSQAASYEQYF. The chain carries TRBV3-1 (or the pseudogene TRBV3-2) and TRBJ2-7, with unresolved D. Germline-derived CDR1 and CDR2 are LGHDT and YNNKEL (reference sequence). The CDR3 runs 13 residues. The V end lost 1 base, the J end lost 1 base, and 5 bases lay between the germline ends.

The chain combines TRBV6-1 with TRBJ1-6; the D is unclear. Trimming took 1 base from V and 11 from J, leaving 6 bases between them. The CDR3 spans 12 residues. CDR1 and CDR2 (germline): MNHNS, SASEGT. The CDR3 loop reads CASSEGVPPLHF. CDR3 DNA: TGTGCCAGCAGTGAAGGGGTCCCACCCCTCCACTTT.

The chain employs TRBV5-1 and TRBJ2-2; unclear D gene. Germline V gene data show CDR1 as SGHRS and CDR2 as YFSETQ. CDR3 length: 14 residues. Trimming shortened V by 4 bases and J by 9 bases, and 16 bases separated the two germline ends. The CDR3 reads CASSVALTNRELFF. The CDR3 coding sequence is TGCGCCAGCAGCGTCGCTCTAACCAACCGGGAGCTGTTTTTT.

V gene TRBV29-1 combines with J gene TRBJ2-5; D is possibly TRBD2 (6 bases). CDR1 is SQVTM, CDR2 ANQGSEA, per germline. V gave up 4 bases and J gave up 5 bases, with 8 bases separating them. This CDR3 is built from 11 residues. This CDR3 is CSVVRGETQYF. The DNA for the CDR3 is TGCAGCGTTGTTCGGGGGGAGACCCAGTACTTC.